Below, one T cell receptor beta chain is given with its context. The antigen is unknown. Germline CDR1 SEHNR, CDR2 FQNEAQ (reference sequence). There are 16 residues in the CDR3. The V end was cut by 5 bases, the J end by 6 bases, with 21 bases between. These data originate in a study of long-term antiretroviral therapy in people with HIV. Overall study findings and caveats: Repertoires in HIV (unlike those of controls) had narrower CDR3 length ranges. Pre-ART clonal expansions dominated every time point's repertoire.

Researchers report immunoSEQ v3.0 was run at survey level. Assay: immunoSEQ multiplex PCR; the TCRdb copy retains only in-frame clones and omits some. The table shows over 7,000 clones, with roughly four fifths occurring only once. Sequenced material: unsorted PBMCs, taken 0.1 years after starting antiretroviral therapy. This clonotype was obtained from a middle-aged man with HIV. The V gene is TRBV7-9, the J gene TRBJ2-3, with D perhaps being TRBD1 or TRBD2 (6 bases each). CDR3 sequence (DNA): TGTGCCAGCAGCCCGGTGTCGGGGGCGGGGTTGGATACGCAGTATTTT. Encoded protein: CASSPVSGAGLDTQYF.